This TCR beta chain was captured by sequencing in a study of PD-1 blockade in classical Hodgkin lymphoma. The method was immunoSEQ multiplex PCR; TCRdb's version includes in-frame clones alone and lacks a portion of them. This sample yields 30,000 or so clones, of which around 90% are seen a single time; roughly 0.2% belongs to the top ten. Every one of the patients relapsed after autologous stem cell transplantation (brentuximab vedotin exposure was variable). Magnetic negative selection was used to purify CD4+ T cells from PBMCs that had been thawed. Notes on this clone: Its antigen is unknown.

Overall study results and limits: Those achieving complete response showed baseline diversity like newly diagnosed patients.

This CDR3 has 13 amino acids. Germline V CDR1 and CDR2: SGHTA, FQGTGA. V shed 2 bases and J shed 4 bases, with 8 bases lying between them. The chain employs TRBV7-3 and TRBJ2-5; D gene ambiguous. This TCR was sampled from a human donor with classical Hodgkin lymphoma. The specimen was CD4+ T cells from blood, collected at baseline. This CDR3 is CASSLGPTETQYF. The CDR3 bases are TGTGCCAGCAGCTTAGGACCGACAGAGACCCAGTACTTC.